This TCR beta chain was recorded in a study of cytomegalovirus exposure and HLA in healthy donors. The CDR3 covers 13 residues. The germline CDR1 and CDR2 sequences are LNHDA and SQIVND (reference sequence). Deletions cut 6 bases from V and 8 bases from J, with 13 bases between. General observations from the study: Reportedly, TCR beta sequences accurately predicted HLA-A and HLA-B alleles in most subjects. Earlier analysis found most TCR beta V segments productive about 90% or about 30% of the time. The likely explanation for a cluster of highly shared sequence variants was sequencing artifact. A later analysis revealed that TCR association rates differed between HLA loci, peaking at DRB1 and bottoming out at HLA-C.

With respect to this clone: The antigen remains undetermined.

Primers: 60 Vbeta forward and 13 Jbeta reverse. The assay was immunoSEQ multiplex PCR, and TCRdb's table has in-frame clones only and misses some. The data hold approximately 160,000 clones, with 75% to 85% observed a single time. This sequence was found in a woman aged 45 to 65 in good health and CMV-seropositive. Sequenced sample: PBMCs. The chain uses TRBV19 and TRBJ1-4; unclear D gene. CDR3 sequence (DNA): TGTGCCAGTAGAATGGAGTGGCCGGAAAAACTGTTTTTT. It is translated as CASRMEWPEKLFF.